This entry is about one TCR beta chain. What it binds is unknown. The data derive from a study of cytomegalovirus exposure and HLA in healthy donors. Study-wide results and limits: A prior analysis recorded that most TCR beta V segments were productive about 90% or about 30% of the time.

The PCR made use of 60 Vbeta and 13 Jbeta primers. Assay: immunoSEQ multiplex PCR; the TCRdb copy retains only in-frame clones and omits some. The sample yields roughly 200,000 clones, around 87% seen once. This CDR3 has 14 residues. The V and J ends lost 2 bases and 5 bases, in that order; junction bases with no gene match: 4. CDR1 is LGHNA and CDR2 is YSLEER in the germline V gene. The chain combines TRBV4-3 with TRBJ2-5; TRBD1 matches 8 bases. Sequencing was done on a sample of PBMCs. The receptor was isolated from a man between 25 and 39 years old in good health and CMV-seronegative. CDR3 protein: CASSQSRGRETQYF. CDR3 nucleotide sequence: TGCGCCAGCAGCCAAAGCAGGGGGCGGGAGACCCAGTACTTC.